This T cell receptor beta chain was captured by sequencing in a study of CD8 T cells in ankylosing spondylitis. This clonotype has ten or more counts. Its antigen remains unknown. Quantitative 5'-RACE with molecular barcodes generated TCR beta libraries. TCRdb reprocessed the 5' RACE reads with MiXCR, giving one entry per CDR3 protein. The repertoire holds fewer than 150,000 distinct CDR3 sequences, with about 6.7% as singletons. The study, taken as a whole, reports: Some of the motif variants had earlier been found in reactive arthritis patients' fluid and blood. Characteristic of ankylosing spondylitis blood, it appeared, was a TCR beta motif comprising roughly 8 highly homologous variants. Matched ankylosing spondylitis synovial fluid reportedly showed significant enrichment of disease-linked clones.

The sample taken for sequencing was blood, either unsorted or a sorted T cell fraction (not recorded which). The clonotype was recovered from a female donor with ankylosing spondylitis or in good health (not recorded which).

Here the CDR3 DNA reads TGTGCCAGCAGCTCCCAGGGGAGGGATCAGCCCCAGCATTTT. Encoded protein: CASSSQGRDQPQHF. The V gene is TRBV5-4, the J gene TRBJ1-5; TRBD1 might be the D (6 bases). The V and J ends lost 3 bases and 5 bases respectively, with 12 bases between them. This CDR3 comprises 14 residues. Germline-derived CDR1 and CDR2 are SGHNT and YYREEE (reference sequence).